A selection of T cell receptor beta chains follows, all from one sample in a study of blood T cell repertoires in COVID-19. Clones were sequenced by immunoSEQ multiplex PCR, and TCRdb holds only the in-frame ones, with some missing. Of 180,000 or so clones in the sample, 82% are singletons; the top ten hold approximately 9.9%. The sample taken for sequencing was PBMCs or T cells enriched from blood (not recorded which). All receptors come from a man between 50 and 59 years old who had recovered from COVID-19. Each CDR3 is given with its conserved first and last residue. The order of the fields is J gene, clone size, D gene, V gene, CDR3 protein, CDR3 DNA. A D gene is named only where the DNA matches it firmly. Clone sizes are given selectively: once, few, many, or a class where the clone is expanded.

j_call: TRBJ2-7
clone_size: once
d_call: NA
v_call: TRBV7-2
cdr3_aa: CASSPQRSASYEQYF
cdr3_nt: TGTGCCAGCAGCCCGCAGAGGTCTGCGTCCTACGAGCAGTACTTC

j_call: TRBJ2-5
clone_size: NA
d_call: TRBD1
v_call: TRBV4-1
cdr3_aa: CASSPPGQGSETQYF
cdr3_nt: TGCGCCAGCAGCCCGCCCGGACAGGGGTCAGAGACCCAGTACTTC

j_call: TRBJ1-6
clone_size: once
d_call: NA
v_call: TRBV2
cdr3_aa: CASSDENNAYNSPLHF
cdr3_nt: TGTGCCAGCAGTGACGAGAATAACGCCTATAATTCACCCCTCCACTTT

j_call: TRBJ2-3
clone_size: few
d_call: NA
v_call: TRBV11-2
cdr3_aa: CASNPRVTDTQYF
cdr3_nt: TGTGCCAGCAACCCCCGGGTGACAGATACGCAGTATTTT

j_call: TRBJ2-1
clone_size: once
d_call: TRBD2
v_call: TRBV3-1/TRBV3-2
cdr3_aa: CASSLYLGLAGDVEQFF
cdr3_nt: TGTGCCAGCAGCCTTTACCTCGGACTAGCGGGAGACGTTGAGCAGTTCTTC

j_call: TRBJ2-2
clone_size: few
d_call: NA
v_call: TRBV7-6
cdr3_aa: CASSQGHNTGELFF
cdr3_nt: TGTGCCAGCAGCCAGGGACATAACACCGGGGAGCTGTTTTTT

j_call: TRBJ2-1
clone_size: NA
d_call: NA
v_call: TRBV19
cdr3_aa: CASSVGRTDYNEQFF
cdr3_nt: TGTGCCAGTAGCGTCGGGAGGACAGACTACAATGAGCAGTTCTTC

j_call: TRBJ1-3
clone_size: NA
d_call: NA
v_call: TRBV28
cdr3_aa: CASSLRDTRQADF
cdr3_nt: TGTGCCAGCAGTTTACGTGACACCAGGCAAGCCGATTTT

j_call: TRBJ1-4
clone_size: NA
d_call: TRBD1
v_call: TRBV6-1
cdr3_aa: CASSEQGAGEKLFF
cdr3_nt: TGTGCCAGCAGTGAACAGGGGGCCGGGGAAAAACTGTTTTTT

j_call: TRBJ1-4
clone_size: NA
d_call: TRBD1
v_call: TRBV28
cdr3_aa: CASRQGTLGEKLFF
cdr3_nt: TGTGCCAGCAGACAGGGGACGTTAGGTGAAAAACTGTTTTTT

j_call: TRBJ2-7
clone_size: NA
d_call: NA
v_call: TRBV29-1
cdr3_aa: CSVDGEPEQYF
cdr3_nt: TGCAGCGTTGATGGGGAGCCCGAGCAGTACTTC

j_call: TRBJ2-2
clone_size: few
d_call: TRBD2
v_call: TRBV3-1/TRBV3-2
cdr3_aa: CASSQESGSMPGELFF
cdr3_nt: TGTGCCAGCAGCCAAGAAAGCGGGAGTATGCCCGGGGAGCTGTTTTTT

j_call: TRBJ2-5
clone_size: NA
d_call: NA
v_call: TRBV2
cdr3_aa: CASSGDSPSQETQYF
cdr3_nt: TGTGCCAGCAGCGGAGACTCGCCGTCTCAAGAGACCCAGTACTTC

j_call: TRBJ1-2
clone_size: NA
d_call: TRBD1
v_call: TRBV7-3
cdr3_aa: CASSRRARGQGGTNYGYTF
cdr3_nt: TGTGCCAGCAGCAGGAGAGCCCGGGGCCAGGGGGGTACTAACTATGGCTACACCTTC

j_call: TRBJ2-3
clone_size: NA
d_call: TRBD2
v_call: TRBV10-2
cdr3_aa: CASGTPVAGVVDTQYF
cdr3_nt: TGCGCCAGCGGGACCCCGGTAGCGGGAGTTGTAGATACGCAGTATTTT

j_call: TRBJ1-6
clone_size: NA
d_call: NA
v_call: TRBV18
cdr3_aa: CASSPWGRKNSPLHF
cdr3_nt: TGTGCCAGCTCACCCTGGGGGCGTAAGAATTCACCCCTCCACTTT

j_call: TRBJ1-6
clone_size: once
d_call: NA
v_call: TRBV5-4
cdr3_aa: CASSIEGTHNSPLHF
cdr3_nt: TGTGCCAGCAGTATCGAGGGAACCCATAATTCACCCCTCCACTTT

j_call: TRBJ2-3
clone_size: NA
d_call: TRBD2
v_call: TRBV10-2
cdr3_aa: CASSLLAGDSDTQYF
cdr3_nt: TGCGCCAGCAGCCTACTAGCGGGAGATTCGGATACGCAGTATTTT

j_call: TRBJ2-7
clone_size: NA
d_call: NA
v_call: TRBV12-3/TRBV12-4
cdr3_aa: CASSLVAYYEQYF
cdr3_nt: TGTGCCAGCAGTTTAGTTGCCTACTACGAGCAGTACTTC

j_call: TRBJ2-5
clone_size: once
d_call: NA
v_call: TRBV7-9
cdr3_aa: CASSLLLNQESQYF
cdr3_nt: TGTGCCAGCAGCTTACTCCTGAATCAAGAGTCCCAGTACTTC

j_call: TRBJ2-2
clone_size: NA
d_call: NA
v_call: TRBV2
cdr3_aa: CASSPRAPGIGELFF
cdr3_nt: TGTGCCAGCAGTCCCCGGGCCCCCGGGATCGGGGAGCTGTTTTTT

j_call: TRBJ1-6
clone_size: once
d_call: NA
v_call: TRBV6-5
cdr3_aa: CASSRGTWTNSPLHF
cdr3_nt: TGTGCCAGCAGTAGGGGGACATGGACAAATTCACCCCTCCACTTT

j_call: TRBJ2-2
clone_size: NA
d_call: NA
v_call: TRBV6-5
cdr3_aa: CASRLQGSDTGELFF
cdr3_nt: TGTGCCAGCAGGTTACAGGGTTCGGACACCGGGGAGCTGTTTTTT

j_call: TRBJ2-5
clone_size: NA
d_call: TRBD1
v_call: TRBV11-2
cdr3_aa: CASSLGQGAIETQYF
cdr3_nt: TGTGCCAGCAGCTTAGGACAGGGGGCGATCGAGACCCAGTACTTC

j_call: TRBJ1-2
clone_size: NA
d_call: TRBD1
v_call: TRBV29-1
cdr3_aa: CSASGQGARGYTF
cdr3_nt: TGCAGCGCCTCCGGACAGGGGGCACGCGGCTACACCTTC

j_call: TRBJ1-4
clone_size: NA
d_call: NA
v_call: TRBV4-2
cdr3_aa: CASSQEPLAKLFF
cdr3_nt: TGTGCCAGCAGCCAAGAACCCCTGGCAAAACTGTTTTTT

j_call: TRBJ1-6
clone_size: NA
d_call: NA
v_call: TRBV11-2
cdr3_aa: CASSLVTGNSPLHF
cdr3_nt: TGTGCCAGCAGCTTAGTTACGGGTAATTCACCCCTCCACTTT

j_call: TRBJ2-4
clone_size: once
d_call: NA
v_call: TRBV2
cdr3_aa: CASSTQGSKNIQYF
cdr3_nt: TGTGCCAGCAGTACCCAGGGTTCAAAAAACATTCAGTACTTC

j_call: TRBJ2-3
clone_size: NA
d_call: TRBD1
v_call: TRBV19
cdr3_aa: CASSHDRAGLYTQYF
cdr3_nt: TGTGCCAGTAGCCATGACAGGGCGGGTTTGTATACGCAGTATTTT

j_call: TRBJ1-6
clone_size: NA
d_call: NA
v_call: TRBV5-4
cdr3_aa: CASSSDTGHNNSPLHF
cdr3_nt: TGTGCCAGCAGCTCAGATACGGGACATAACAATTCACCCCTCCACTTT

j_call: TRBJ1-1
clone_size: NA
d_call: NA
v_call: TRBV5-1
cdr3_aa: CASSYSTPATEAFF
cdr3_nt: TGCGCCAGCAGCTACTCGACACCAGCCACTGAAGCTTTCTTT

j_call: TRBJ2-3
clone_size: once
d_call: NA
v_call: TRBV3-1/TRBV3-2
cdr3_aa: CASSEGFFGQTDTQYF
cdr3_nt: TGTGCCAGCAGCGAAGGGTTTTTCGGACAGACAGATACGCAGTATTTT

j_call: TRBJ1-2
clone_size: NA
d_call: NA
v_call: TRBV9
cdr3_aa: CASSGTGDYGYTF
cdr3_nt: TGTGCCAGCAGCGGGACGGGGGACTATGGCTACACCTTC

j_call: TRBJ2-4
clone_size: NA
d_call: NA
v_call: TRBV7-2
cdr3_aa: CASSYAGNNIQYF
cdr3_nt: TGTGCCAGCAGCTATGCGGGGAACAACATTCAGTACTTC

j_call: TRBJ2-2
clone_size: NA
d_call: NA
v_call: TRBV19
cdr3_aa: CASTDPGSGVPGELFF
cdr3_nt: TGTGCCAGTACCGACCCGGGATCAGGGGTTCCCGGGGAGCTGTTTTTT

j_call: TRBJ1-5
clone_size: NA
d_call: NA
v_call: TRBV27
cdr3_aa: CASSLGGVQFQGQPQHF
cdr3_nt: TGTGCCAGCAGTTTAGGGGGGGTACAATTCCAAGGTCAGCCCCAGCATTTT

j_call: TRBJ2-7
clone_size: NA
d_call: NA
v_call: TRBV10-3
cdr3_aa: CAISGWGDGSYEQYF
cdr3_nt: TGTGCCATCAGCGGATGGGGGGACGGGAGCTACGAGCAGTACTTC

j_call: TRBJ1-2
clone_size: NA
d_call: TRBD1
v_call: TRBV27
cdr3_aa: CASSLGRGQGYTF
cdr3_nt: TGTGCCAGCAGTTTAGGCAGGGGGCAGGGCTACACCTTC

j_call: TRBJ2-3
clone_size: NA
d_call: NA
v_call: TRBV9
cdr3_aa: CASSPGGQADTQYF
cdr3_nt: TGTGCCAGCAGTCCCGGGGGGCAGGCAGATACGCAGTATTTT

j_call: TRBJ1-1
clone_size: NA
d_call: NA
v_call: TRBV3-1/TRBV3-2
cdr3_aa: CASSQDRGEAFF
cdr3_nt: TGTGCCAGCAGCCAAGATCGGGGTGAAGCTTTCTTT

j_call: TRBJ1-1
clone_size: NA
d_call: NA
v_call: TRBV11-2
cdr3_aa: CASSLDGGGGRAFF
cdr3_nt: TGTGCCAGCAGCTTAGATGGTGGGGGAGGTCGGGCTTTCTTT

j_call: TRBJ2-7
clone_size: NA
d_call: NA
v_call: TRBV29-1
cdr3_aa: CSVVLGSSEQYF
cdr3_nt: TGCAGCGTTGTTCTGGGGAGCTCCGAGCAGTACTTC

j_call: TRBJ2-7
clone_size: NA
d_call: NA
v_call: TRBV28
cdr3_aa: CASSPGGGQTYEQYF
cdr3_nt: TGTGCCAGCAGTCCAGGCGGGGGACAAACCTACGAGCAGTACTTC

j_call: TRBJ2-3
clone_size: NA
d_call: TRBD2
v_call: TRBV28
cdr3_aa: CASSPLAGVVGTDTQYF
cdr3_nt: TGTGCCAGCAGTCCTCTAGCGGGAGTTGTGGGCACAGATACGCAGTATTTT

j_call: TRBJ2-3
clone_size: NA
d_call: TRBD1
v_call: TRBV6-1
cdr3_aa: CASSESTGGYTDTQYF
cdr3_nt: TGTGCCAGCAGTGAATCGACAGGGGGCTACACAGATACGCAGTATTTT

j_call: TRBJ2-7
clone_size: many
d_call: NA
v_call: TRBV5-1
cdr3_aa: CASSLAQGEQYF
cdr3_nt: TGCGCCAGCAGCTTGGCCCAGGGGGAGCAGTACTTC

j_call: TRBJ1-3
clone_size: NA
d_call: NA
v_call: TRBV29-1
cdr3_aa: CSVELLSGVRNTIYF
cdr3_nt: TGCAGCGTTGAACTTCTGTCAGGCGTTCGCAACACCATATATTTT

j_call: TRBJ2-7
clone_size: few
d_call: NA
v_call: TRBV5-1
cdr3_aa: CASSLESVGAYEQYF
cdr3_nt: TGCGCCAGCAGCTTGGAATCGGTAGGAGCTTACGAGCAGTACTTC

j_call: TRBJ2-1
clone_size: NA
d_call: NA
v_call: TRBV11-2
cdr3_aa: CASSPRTGDNEQFF
cdr3_nt: TGTGCCAGCAGCCCAAGGACTGGGGACAATGAGCAGTTCTTC

j_call: TRBJ2-1
clone_size: NA
d_call: TRBD1
v_call: TRBV5-5
cdr3_aa: CASTAGTGAYNEQFF
cdr3_nt: TGTGCCAGCACCGCAGGGACAGGGGCCTACAATGAGCAGTTCTTC

j_call: TRBJ1-6
clone_size: NA
d_call: TRBD1
v_call: TRBV19
cdr3_aa: CASSSSQGGRSPLHF
cdr3_nt: TGTGCCAGTAGTTCCTCACAGGGGGGTCGATCACCCCTCCACTTT

j_call: TRBJ2-3
clone_size: NA
d_call: TRBD1
v_call: TRBV28
cdr3_aa: CASSSGQWTDTQYF
cdr3_nt: TGTGCCAGCAGTTCGGGACAGTGGACAGATACGCAGTATTTT

j_call: TRBJ2-5
clone_size: few
d_call: TRBD1
v_call: TRBV6-5
cdr3_aa: CASSSGQWETQYF
cdr3_nt: TGTGCCAGCAGCTCGGGACAGTGGGAGACCCAGTACTTC

j_call: TRBJ2-2
clone_size: NA
d_call: TRBD1
v_call: TRBV19
cdr3_aa: CASSITGARTGELFF
cdr3_nt: TGTGCCAGTAGTATTACAGGGGCGCGGACCGGGGAGCTGTTTTTT

j_call: TRBJ2-3
clone_size: NA
d_call: NA
v_call: TRBV7-2
cdr3_aa: CASSLGPSEPDTQYF
cdr3_nt: TGTGCCAGCAGCTTAGGCCCTAGCGAGCCAGATACGCAGTATTTT

j_call: TRBJ2-1
clone_size: NA
d_call: TRBD2
v_call: TRBV14
cdr3_aa: CASSQDEVELAADNEQFF
cdr3_nt: TGTGCCAGCAGCCAAGATGAGGTCGAGCTAGCGGCCGACAATGAGCAGTTCTTC

j_call: TRBJ2-5
clone_size: NA
d_call: TRBD1
v_call: TRBV24-1
cdr3_aa: CATSDSGQAGQETQYF
cdr3_nt: TGTGCCACCAGTGATTCGGGACAGGCCGGACAAGAGACCCAGTACTTC

j_call: TRBJ1-2
clone_size: NA
d_call: NA
v_call: TRBV28
cdr3_aa: CASSLTAYYGYTF
cdr3_nt: TGTGCCAGCAGTTTAACTGCCTACTATGGCTACACCTTC

j_call: TRBJ2-3
clone_size: NA
d_call: NA
v_call: TRBV6-4
cdr3_aa: CASSADGQRTDTQYF
cdr3_nt: TGTGCCAGCAGTGCCGACGGACAGCGCACAGATACGCAGTATTTT

j_call: TRBJ2-5
clone_size: NA
d_call: TRBD2
v_call: TRBV5-1
cdr3_aa: CASSLMGLAGGQETQYF
cdr3_nt: TGCGCCAGCAGCTTGATGGGACTAGCGGGGGGACAAGAGACCCAGTACTTC